These 29 T cell receptor beta chains share one sample of origin, sequenced in a study of cytomegalovirus exposure and HLA in healthy donors. The study ran its PCR with 60 Vbeta and 13 Jbeta primers. The repertoire was sequenced with immunoSEQ multiplex PCR; TCRdb's copy has only in-frame clones and lacks some. The sample records 100,000 to 150,000 clones, approximately 83% being singletons. Sequenced sample: PBMCs. These TCRs come from a woman in her thirties or forties in good health and CMV-seropositive.

This clone has a handful of counts. The rearrangement joins TRBV4-3 to TRBJ1-5; D is unresolved. V lost 0 bases and J lost 7, with 10 bases in between. The CDR3 extends over 14 amino acids. Germline V gene sequence: CDR1 LGHNA, CDR2 YSLEER. The chain's CDR3 is CASSQELGRQPQHF. CDR3 DNA: TGCGCCAGCAGCCAAGAATTGGGCCGACAGCCCCAGCATTTT.

The rearrangement joins TRBV11-3 to TRBJ1-3; maybe TRBD1 (6 bases). Germline V lookup: CDR1 SGHNT, CDR2 YENEEA. The V end was cut by 3 bases, the J end by 1 base, with 10 bases between. This CDR3 is 15 amino acids long. The CDR3 spells CASSFMTGSGNTIYF. The CDR3, as DNA: TGTGCCAGCAGCTTCATGACAGGATCTGGAAACACCATATATTTT.

CDR3 region: CASSLQGFTEAFF. The CDR3 coding sequence is TGTGCCAGCAGTTTACAGGGATTCACTGAAGCTTTCTTT. The J gene is TRBJ1-1, the V gene TRBV27; D is perhaps TRBD1 (5 bases). The V end was cut by 2 bases, the J end by 4 bases, with 8 bases between. The CDR3 is 13 amino acids. Germline assignment: CDR1 MNHEY and CDR2 SMNVEV (reference sequence).

This clone has more than one count but fewer than ten. V usage is TRBV20-1 and J usage is TRBJ2-2; D not resolved. Per germline, CDR1 DFQATT and CDR2 SNEGSKA (reference sequence). The V gene lost 1 base and the J gene lost 7 bases, with 4 bases spanning the gap. This CDR3 is built from 11 residues. The CDR3: CSARAGGELFF. The CDR3 region has the DNA TGCAGTGCTAGAGCGGGCGGGGAGCTGTTTTTT.

This clone was detected only once. V and J are TRBV28 and TRBJ1-6, with D perhaps TRBD1 (5 bases). Germline CDR1 MDHEN, CDR2 SYDVKM. The length of the CDR3 is 13 residues. The V and J ends lost 11 bases and 4 bases respectively, with 12 bases between them. CDR3 sequence (DNA): TGTGCCGGGAGGGGAGGATATAATTCACCCCTCCACTTT. This sequence encodes CAGRGGYNSPLHF. Drawing the rest from reference TRBV28 and TRBJ1-6, the complete variable domain is DVKVTQSSRYLVKRTGEKVFLECVQDMDHENMFWYRQDPGLGLRLIYFSYDVKMKEKGDIPEGYSVSREKKERFSLILESASTNQTSMYLCAGRGGYNSPLHFGNGTRLTVT.

The genes are TRBV5-6 and TRBJ2-5, with 12 bases lining up with TRBD1. With the DNA end fitting TRBJ2-7 better, the J assignment may be wrong. Germline V gene lookup returns CDR1 SGHDT and CDR2 YYEEEE. This CDR3 contains 15 residues. In DNA form, the CDR3 reads TGTGCCAGCACCGTCGGGACAGGGGGCCACTACGAGCAGTACTTC. As protein: CASTVGTGGHYEQYF.

The chain couples TRBV4-1 to TRBJ2-1, with TRBD2 as a possible D gene (6 bases). Per germline, CDR1 MGHRA and CDR2 YSYEKL. The germline V and J ends were trimmed by 1 base and 1 base, with 23 bases remaining between them. The CDR3 is 20 residues long. CDR3 bases: TGCGCCAGCAGCCAAGCGTCAATTGGGTCCGTAGCGGTGTCCTACAATGAGCAGTTCTTC. Residues: CASSQASIGSVAVSYNEQFF.

The rearrangement joins TRBV19 to TRBJ1-5; 10 bases line up with TRBD1. CDR3 length equals 15 residues. V trimming: 3 bases; J trimming: 5 bases; junction bases outside the gene matches: 4. In germline, CDR1 is LNHDA, CDR2 SQIVND (reference sequence). Here the CDR3 reads CASSMGTGVHQPQHF. The CDR3 nucleotides read TGTGCCAGTAGTATGGGGACAGGGGTGCATCAGCCCCAGCATTTT.

The chain links TRBV6-5 to TRBJ1-6; 8 bases match TRBD1. This CDR3 comprises 15 residues. After removal of 6 bases from V and 1 base from J, the junction contained 2 bases not matched to a gene. Germline CDR1 and CDR2: MNHEY and SVGAGI. In nucleotides, the CDR3 is TGTGCCAGCAGGAACAGGGGGTCCTATAATTCACCCCTCCACTTT. This sequence encodes CASRNRGSYNSPLHF.

Only a few counts were recorded for this clone. The chain recombines TRBV6-5 with TRBJ1-5; D gene unclear. This CDR3 region has 14 residues. V was cut by 6 bases and J by 11 bases, with 20 bases left in between. In germline, CDR1 is MNHEY, CDR2 SVGAGI. CDR3 bases: TGTGCCAGCAGGTTAGGTGTCTACGAGGTGGCCCAGCATTTT. It specifies CASRLGVYEVAQHF.

V usage is TRBV9 and J usage is TRBJ2-5, with 9 bases lining up with TRBD2. This CDR3 comprises 17 residues. V lost 0 bases and J lost 2; bases outside the gene matches: 8. Germline V lookup: CDR1 SGDLS, CDR2 YYNGEE. This CDR3 is CASSVEGSGSLQETQYF. DNA for the CDR3: TGTGCCAGCAGCGTAGAGGGTAGCGGGAGTTTACAAGAGACCCAGTACTTC.

This sequence joins TRBV7-9 and TRBJ2-3, with D perhaps TRBD2 (5 bases). The CDR3 has 15 residues. V gave up 2 bases and J gave up 2 bases, with 11 bases separating them. Germline lookup yields CDR1 SEHNR and CDR2 FQNEAQ (reference sequence). The chain's CDR3 is CASSLSERFTDTQYF. Written as DNA, the CDR3 is TGTGCCAGCAGCTTATCGGAGCGGTTCACAGATACGCAGTATTTT.

In its sample, this clone was seen a few times. The CDR3 protein is CASSPMGGPSNEQFF. The CDR3 bases are TGTGCCAGCAGCCCAATGGGAGGGCCCTCCAATGAGCAGTTCTTC. The genes are TRBV6-4 and TRBJ2-1, with TRBD2 matching over 7 bases. The CDR3 is 15 amino acids. Germline values: CDR1 MRHNA, CDR2 SNTAGT. Losses at the gene ends were 6 bases for V and 6 bases for J; bases not matched to a gene: 11.

The CDR3, as DNA: TGTGCCACCAGAGCACCCCGGGACAGGGCACTAGCGGGGGCGGGCACCTACAATGAGCAGTTCTTC. Translation: CATRAPRDRALAGAGTYNEQFF. The chain recombines TRBV15 with TRBJ2-1, with 11 bases aligning to TRBD2. Trimming removed 6 bases from V and 2 bases from J; junction bases left unmatched: 24. Germline loops: CDR1 LNHNV, CDR2 YYDKDF (reference sequence). This CDR3 is 22 amino acids long.

This rearrangement joins TRBV4-1 to TRBJ2-1, with 14 bases aligning to TRBD2. CDR3 size: 21 residues. CDR1 and CDR2 (germline): MGHRA, YSYEKL. The trim removed 2 bases at V and 3 bases at J, leaving 15 bases unmatched. In nucleotides, the CDR3 is TGCGCCAGCAGCCAAAGACAGGGGTGGGGGACTAGCGGGAGTTTCTACAATGAGCAGTTCTTC. This encodes CASSQRQGWGTSGSFYNEQFF.

The chain is built from TRBV7-2 and TRBJ2-7; 7 positions match TRBD2. V lost 1 base, J lost 3 bases, and 6 bases stayed unmatched. Germline V gives CDR1 SGHTA, CDR2 FQGNSA. The CDR3 spans 15 residues. CDR3 amino acids: CASSLEGTTLYEQYF. The CDR3 coding sequence is TGTGCCAGCAGCTTAGAAGGGACTACCCTCTACGAGCAGTACTTC. Full variable domain (rest looked up from reference TRBV7-2 and TRBJ2-7): GAGVSQSPSNKVTEKGKDVELRCDPISGHTALYWYRQSLGQGLEFLIYFQGNSAPDKSGLPSDRFSAERTGGSVSTLTIQRTQQEDSAVYLCASSLEGTTLYEQYFGPGTRLTVT.

The CDR3 DNA reads TGTGCCAGCAGCAATCAGGGGCAAAGTGGAAACACCATATATTTT. It specifies CASSNQGQSGNTIYF. The chain combines TRBV7-2 with TRBJ1-3, with D possibly matching TRBD1 (6 bases). The germline CDR1 and CDR2 sequences are SGHTA and FQGNSA. V dropped 5 bases and J dropped 3 bases, with 14 bases sitting between them. There are 15 residues in the CDR3.

The chain has TRBV2 and TRBJ2-1; 9 nucleotides align to TRBD1. The V segment lost 7 bases and the J segment 5 bases; nucleotides outside the gene matches: 9. Germline lookup yields CDR1 SNHLY and CDR2 FYNNEI. The CDR3 contains 15 residues. This CDR3 reads CASTGGTGLDNEQFF. For the CDR3, the DNA is TGTGCCAGCACCGGGGGGACAGGGTTGGACAATGAGCAGTTCTTC.

The V gene is TRBV5-6, the J gene TRBJ2-7; D might be TRBD1 (6 bases). The CDR3 is 12 residues long. V lost 7 bases, J lost 6 bases, and 14 bases lay in between. Germline values: CDR1 SGHDT, CDR2 YYEEEE. The CDR3 DNA reads TGTGCCAGCGAGACAGGCGGTGGCGAGCAGTACTTC. Amino acid sequence: CASETGGGEQYF.

V is TRBV10-2 and J is TRBJ1-1; D perhaps matches TRBD1 (5 bases). Trimming took off 1 base at V and 4 bases at J, with 13 bases between the two ends. Germline assignment: CDR1 WSHSY and CDR2 SAAADI. The CDR3 is 15 residues long. CDR3 loop: CASSEWQGGGTEAFF. CDR3 bases: TGCGCCAGCAGTGAGTGGCAGGGAGGAGGCACTGAAGCTTTCTTT.

The J gene is TRBJ1-1, the V gene TRBV9; the D gene is possibly TRBD1 (5 bases). The germline V gene has CDR1 SGDLS and CDR2 YYNGEE. The CDR3 runs 14 residues. Deletions cut 4 bases from V and 1 base from J, with 11 bases between. CDR3 residues: CASSRRQSNTEAFF. The CDR3, as DNA: TGTGCCAGCAGCCGACGACAGTCGAACACTGAAGCTTTCTTT. Together with reference TRBV9 and TRBJ1-1, the CDR3 gives the full variable domain: DSGVTQTPKHLITATGQRVTLRCSPRSGDLSVYWYQQSLDQGLQFLIQYYNGEERAKGNILERFSAQQFPDLHSELNLSSLELGDSALYFCASSRRQSNTEAFFGQGTRLTVV.

The rearrangement joins TRBV28 to TRBJ2-1; TRBD1 agrees at 12 bases. This CDR3 has 15 amino acids. Germline-derived CDR1 and CDR2 are MDHEN and SYDVKM. The junction had 6 bases not matched to a gene; V was cut back by 5 bases and J by 7 bases. CDR3 nucleotide sequence: TGTGCCAGCAGTACGGGACAGGGGGCGGGAAATGAGCAGTTCTTC. Amino acid sequence: CASSTGQGAGNEQFF.

The V gene is TRBV25-1, the J gene TRBJ2-1; D uncertain. The V end lost 7 bases, the J end lost 5 bases, and 24 bases lay between the germline ends. CDR1 and CDR2 (germline): MGHDK, SYGVNS. This CDR3 contains 17 residues. CDR3 nucleotides: TGTGCCAGCAAGCAACCCCCGGTCGTGGCTAGAAACAATGAGCAGTTCTTC. It translates to CASKQPPVVARNNEQFF.

The V and J genes are TRBV30 and TRBJ2-1; D may be TRBD2 (6 bases). The V gene lost 3 bases and the J gene lost 4 bases, with 22 bases spanning the gap. The germline V gene encodes CDR1 GTSNPN and CDR2 SVGIG (reference sequence). The CDR3 contains 17 residues. The CDR3 is CAWRGGPDLNLYNEQFF. In DNA, the CDR3 is TGTGCCTGGAGGGGGGGACCCGACTTAAACCTGTACAATGAGCAGTTCTTC.

V is TRBV10-3 and J is TRBJ1-6; D gene uncertain. CDR3 length: 16 amino acids. Trimming removed 0 bases at V and 0 bases at J, with 6 bases between. Germline V gives CDR1 ENHRY, CDR2 SYGVKD. The CDR3 DNA reads as TGTGCCATCAGTGAGTCTGGCGGCTCCTATAATTCACCCCTCCACTTT. It is translated as CAISESGGSYNSPLHF.

In this sample, this clone turned up once. The V and J genes are TRBV6-6 and TRBJ2-5, with D maybe TRBD1 (6 bases). Trimming pared 5 bases from V and 2 bases from J, leaving 6 bases between. Looked up from germline, CDR1 is MNHNY and CDR2 is SVGAGI (reference sequence). The CDR3 is made up of 12 amino acids. CDR3 sequence: CASSGTQETQYF. DNA for the CDR3: TGTGCCAGCAGTGGGACACAAGAGACCCAGTACTTC.

The chain links TRBV5-1 to TRBJ1-1, with 10 bases fitting TRBD1. Germline V CDR1 and CDR2: SGHRS, YFSETQ. V lost 4 bases and J lost 4; bases outside the gene matches: 13. This CDR3 contains 17 residues. In nucleotides, the CDR3 is TGCGCCAGCAGCCCCGGGACAGGGGTTAAAAGGGGCACTGAAGCTTTCTTT. Encoded protein: CASSPGTGVKRGTEAFF.

This sequence joins TRBV10-3 and TRBJ2-7, with 8 nucleotides matching TRBD2. Germline lookup yields CDR1 ENHRY and CDR2 SYGVKD. The CDR3 consists of 14 residues. With V trimmed by 6 bases and J by 1 base, 5 bases remained unmatched. As DNA, the CDR3 is TGTGCCATCAGGGAGACTAGCGCTTCCTACGAGCAGTACTTC. This gives the protein CAIRETSASYEQYF.

The chain combines TRBV23-1 with TRBJ2-1; the match to TRBD2 covers 8 bases. TRBV23-1 is filed as an ORF, its function uncertain. This CDR3 region has 15 residues. The junction had 5 bases not matched to a gene; V was cut back by 0 bases and J by 7 bases. CDR3 DNA: TGCGCCAGCAGTCAATCTAGCGGGACCCCGAATGAGCAGTTCTTC. Translated, it gives CASSQSSGTPNEQFF.